This T cell receptor (beta chain) is from a study of cytomegalovirus exposure and HLA in healthy donors. Study at large: Per a later analysis, the roughly 670 first-cohort and some 110 validation repertoires shared one platform.

The V gene's germline CDR1 is SGHAT and CDR2 FQNNGV. The V and J ends lost 5 bases and 6 bases, in that order; junction bases with no gene match: 7. The CDR3 runs to 14 residues. A note on this clone: Its specificity is not known.

General study points: The study flagged some 170 TCR beta chains as cytomegalovirus-associated.

Sequencing used immunoSEQ multiplex PCR; TCRdb keeps in-frame clones, though not all of them. The table lists about 64,000 clones, approximately 90% of them singletons. The sample consisted of PBMCs. The receptor was derived from a woman aged 18-29 years in good health and CMV-seronegative. The V and J genes are TRBV11-2 and TRBJ2-1, with 7 nucleotides matching TRBD2. CDR3 nucleotides: TGTGCCAGCAGCCTGGGCCCTAGCGGCAATGAGCAGTTCTTC. It translates to CASSLGPSGNEQFF.